This T cell receptor beta chain was documented in a study of T cell responses to AZD1222 COVID-19 vaccine. Profiled with immunoSEQ multiplex PCR; TCRdb holds only in-frame clones, not every one. The sample consists of about 76,000 clones, about 74% of them appearing once. Findings and limits, study-wide: Scientists sampled the repertoires only once the peak T cell response had passed.

On this clone itself: The target antigen is unknown.

CDR1 and CDR2 from the germline V gene are SGHAT and FQNNGV. Trimming removed 5 bases at V and 3 bases at J, with 13 bases between. CDR3 length equals 14 residues. The sequence was collected from an adult who received the MenACWY meningococcal vaccine as a control. The specimen comprised peripheral blood, sampled 28 days after the second dose of the MenACWY control vaccine. This chain joins TRBV11-2 and TRBJ1-1, with D tentatively TRBD1 (5 bases). The CDR3 spells CASSPRMGDTEAFF. The CDR3 DNA is TGTGCCAGCAGCCCGAGAATGGGGGACACTGAAGCTTTCTTT.